This TCR beta chain was identified in a study of cytomegalovirus exposure and HLA in healthy donors. This CDR3 spans 12 amino acids. Germline V gene data show CDR1 as GTSNPN and CDR2 as SVGIG (reference sequence). The V segment lost 5 bases and the J segment 3 bases; nucleotides outside the gene matches: 3. 60 Vbeta and 13 Jbeta primers were used in PCR. The data were produced by immunoSEQ multiplex PCR, yet TCRdb's version contains in-frame clones alone and is incomplete. The table shows around 40,000 clones, with around 72% occurring only once. The sequence came from a woman in her 30s in good health and CMV-seronegative. J is TRBJ1-1 and V is TRBV30, with 7 bases that match TRBD1. The material sequenced was PBMCs. The CDR3 sequence is CAWDREDTEAFF. The CDR3 DNA follows: TGTGCCTGGGACAGGGAGGACACTGAAGCTTTCTTT.